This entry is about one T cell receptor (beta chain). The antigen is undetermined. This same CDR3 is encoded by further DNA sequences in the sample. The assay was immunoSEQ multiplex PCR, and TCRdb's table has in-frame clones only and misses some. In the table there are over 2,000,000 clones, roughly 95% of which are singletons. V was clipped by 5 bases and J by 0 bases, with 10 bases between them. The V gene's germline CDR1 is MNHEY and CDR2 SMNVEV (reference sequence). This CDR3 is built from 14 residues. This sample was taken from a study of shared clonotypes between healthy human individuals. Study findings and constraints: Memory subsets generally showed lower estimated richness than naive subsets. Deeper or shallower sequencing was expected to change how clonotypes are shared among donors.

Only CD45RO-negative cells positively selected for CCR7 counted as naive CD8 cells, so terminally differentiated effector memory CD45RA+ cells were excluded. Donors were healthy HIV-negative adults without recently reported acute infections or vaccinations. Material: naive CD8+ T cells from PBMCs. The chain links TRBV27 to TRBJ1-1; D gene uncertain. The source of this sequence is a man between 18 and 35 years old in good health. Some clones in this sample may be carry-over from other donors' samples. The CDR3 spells CASSPRTLNTEAFF. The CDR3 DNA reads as TGTGCCAGCAGTCCAAGGACTTTGAACACTGAAGCTTTCTTT.